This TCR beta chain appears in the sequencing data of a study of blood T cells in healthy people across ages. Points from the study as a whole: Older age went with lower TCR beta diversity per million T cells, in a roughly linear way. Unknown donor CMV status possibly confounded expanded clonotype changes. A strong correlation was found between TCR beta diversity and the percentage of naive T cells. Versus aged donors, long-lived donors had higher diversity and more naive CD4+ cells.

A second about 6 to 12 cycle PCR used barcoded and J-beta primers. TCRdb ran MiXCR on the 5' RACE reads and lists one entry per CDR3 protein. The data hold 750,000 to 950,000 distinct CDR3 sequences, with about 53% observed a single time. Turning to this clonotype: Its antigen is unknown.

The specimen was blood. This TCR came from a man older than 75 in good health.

CDR3 in amino acids: CSARDRRRSNTEAFF. For the CDR3, the DNA is TGCAGTGCTAGAGATAGGAGACGCTCTAACACTGAAGCTTTCTTT. The chain links TRBV20-1 to TRBJ1-1; D gene unclear. Trimming removed 0 bases at V and 2 bases at J, with 13 bases between. The CDR3 loop spans 15 amino acids. CDR1 and CDR2 (germline): DFQATT, SNEGSKA (reference sequence).